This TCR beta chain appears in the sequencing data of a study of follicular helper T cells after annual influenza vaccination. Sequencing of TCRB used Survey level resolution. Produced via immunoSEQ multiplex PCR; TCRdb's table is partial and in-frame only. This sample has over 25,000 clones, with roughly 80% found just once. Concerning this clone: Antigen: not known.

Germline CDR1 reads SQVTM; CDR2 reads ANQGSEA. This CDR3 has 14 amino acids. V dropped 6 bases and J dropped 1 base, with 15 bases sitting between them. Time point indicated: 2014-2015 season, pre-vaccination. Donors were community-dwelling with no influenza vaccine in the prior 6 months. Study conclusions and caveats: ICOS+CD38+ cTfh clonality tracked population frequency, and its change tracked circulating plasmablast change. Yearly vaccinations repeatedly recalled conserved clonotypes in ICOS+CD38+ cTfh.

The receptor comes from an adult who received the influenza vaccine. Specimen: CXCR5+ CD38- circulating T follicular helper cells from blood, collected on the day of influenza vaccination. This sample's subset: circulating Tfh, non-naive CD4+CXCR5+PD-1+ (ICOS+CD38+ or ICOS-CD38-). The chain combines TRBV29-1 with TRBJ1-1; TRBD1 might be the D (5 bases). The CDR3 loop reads CSVAGGRQNTEAFF. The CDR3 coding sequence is TGCAGCGTCGCCGGGGGACGGCAGAACACTGAAGCTTTCTTT.